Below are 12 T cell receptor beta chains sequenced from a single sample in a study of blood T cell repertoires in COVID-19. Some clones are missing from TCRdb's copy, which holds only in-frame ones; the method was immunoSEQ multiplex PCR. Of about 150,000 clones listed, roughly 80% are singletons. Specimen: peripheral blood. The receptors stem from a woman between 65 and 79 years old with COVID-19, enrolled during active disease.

This chain's CDR3 is CASSRGLGEEQYF. CDR3 nucleotide sequence: TGTGCCAGCAGCCGAGGGTTGGGAGAAGAGCAGTACTTC. The chain uses TRBV2 and TRBJ2-7; D is perhaps TRBD2 (5 bases). V dropped 6 bases and J dropped 7 bases, with 16 bases sitting between them. Germline V gene sequence: CDR1 SNHLY, CDR2 FYNNEI. The CDR3 consists of 13 residues. The variable domain in full, completed from reference TRBV2 and TRBJ2-7, reads EPEVTQTPSHQVTQMGQEVILRCVPISNHLYFYWYRQILGQKVEFLVSFYNNEISEKSEIFDDQFSVERPDGSNFTLKIRSTKLEDSAMYFCASSRGLGEEQYFGPGTRLTVT.

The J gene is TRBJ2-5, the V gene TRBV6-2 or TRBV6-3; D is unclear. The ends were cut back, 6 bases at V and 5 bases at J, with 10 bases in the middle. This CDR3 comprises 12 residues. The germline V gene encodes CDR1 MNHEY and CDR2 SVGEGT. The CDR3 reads CASSPPRETQYF. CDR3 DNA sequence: TGTGCCAGCAGCCCCCCTCGGGAGACCCAGTACTTC.

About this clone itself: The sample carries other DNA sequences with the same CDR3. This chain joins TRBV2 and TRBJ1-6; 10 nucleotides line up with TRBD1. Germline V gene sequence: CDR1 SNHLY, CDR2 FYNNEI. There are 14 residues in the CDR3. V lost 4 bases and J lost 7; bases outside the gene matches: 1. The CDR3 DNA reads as TGTGCCAGCAGTGGGGACAGGGGCAATTCACCCCTCCACTTT. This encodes CASSGDRGNSPLHF.

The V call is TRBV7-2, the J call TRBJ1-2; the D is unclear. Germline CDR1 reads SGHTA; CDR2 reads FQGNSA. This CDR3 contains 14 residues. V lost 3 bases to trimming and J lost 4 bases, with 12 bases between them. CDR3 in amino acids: CASSFVGSLYGYTF. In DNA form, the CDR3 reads TGTGCCAGCAGCTTTGTCGGGAGTCTCTATGGCTACACCTTC.

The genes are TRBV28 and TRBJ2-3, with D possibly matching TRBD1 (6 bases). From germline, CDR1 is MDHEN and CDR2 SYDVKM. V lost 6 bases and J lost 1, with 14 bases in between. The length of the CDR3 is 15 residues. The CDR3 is CASSNHGGRTDTQYF. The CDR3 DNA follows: TGTGCCAGCAGCAATCATGGGGGCCGCACAGATACGCAGTATTTT.

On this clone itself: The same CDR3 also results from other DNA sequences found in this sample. The CDR3 nucleotides are TGTGCCAGCAGTTACACCCCTACAGGGGGGAACACTGAAGCTTTCTTT. Its protein is CASSYTPTGGNTEAFF. This sequence joins TRBV6-5 and TRBJ1-1; 8 bases align to TRBD1. There are 16 residues in the CDR3. Germline lookup yields CDR1 MNHEY and CDR2 SVGAGI. V gave up 2 bases and J gave up 1 base; unmatched junction bases: 6.

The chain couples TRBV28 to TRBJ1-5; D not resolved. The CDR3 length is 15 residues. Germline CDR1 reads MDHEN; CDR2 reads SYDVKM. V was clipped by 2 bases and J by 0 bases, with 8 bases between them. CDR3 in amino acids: CASSLGGYSNQPQHF. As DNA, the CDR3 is TGTGCCAGCAGTTTAGGAGGTTATAGCAATCAGCCCCAGCATTTT.

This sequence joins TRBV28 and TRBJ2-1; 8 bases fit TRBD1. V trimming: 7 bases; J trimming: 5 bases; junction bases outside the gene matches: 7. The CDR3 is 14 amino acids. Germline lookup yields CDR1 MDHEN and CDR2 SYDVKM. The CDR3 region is CASTDRARNNEQFF. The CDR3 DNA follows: TGTGCCAGCACGGACAGGGCTAGAAACAATGAGCAGTTCTTC. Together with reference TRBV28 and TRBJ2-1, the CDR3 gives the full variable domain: DVKVTQSSRYLVKRTGEKVFLECVQDMDHENMFWYRQDPGLGLRLIYFSYDVKMKEKGDIPEGYSVSREKKERFSLILESASTNQTSMYLCASTDRARNNEQFFGPGTRLTVL.

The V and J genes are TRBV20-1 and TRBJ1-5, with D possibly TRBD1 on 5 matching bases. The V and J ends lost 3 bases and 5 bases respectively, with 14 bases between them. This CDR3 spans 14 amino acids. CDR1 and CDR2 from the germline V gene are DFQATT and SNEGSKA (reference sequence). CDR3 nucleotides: TGCAGTGCTAGTCGGGGGGGAAAGGATCAGCCCCAGCATTTT. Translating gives CSASRGGKDQPQHF.

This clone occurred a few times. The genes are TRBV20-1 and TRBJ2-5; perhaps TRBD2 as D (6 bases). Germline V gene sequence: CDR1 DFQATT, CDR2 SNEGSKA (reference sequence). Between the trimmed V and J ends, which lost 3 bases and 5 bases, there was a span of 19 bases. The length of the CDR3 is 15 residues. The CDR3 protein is CSASEAGPTGETQYF. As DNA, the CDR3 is TGCAGTGCTAGTGAGGCGGGGCCTACTGGGGAGACCCAGTACTTC.

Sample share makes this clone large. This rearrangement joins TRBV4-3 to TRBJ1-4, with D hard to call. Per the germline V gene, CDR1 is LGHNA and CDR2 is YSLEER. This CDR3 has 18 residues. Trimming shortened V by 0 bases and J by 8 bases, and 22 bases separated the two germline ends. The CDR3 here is CASSQDFWWATGWEKLFF. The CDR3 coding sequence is TGCGCCAGCAGCCAAGATTTTTGGTGGGCCACGGGATGGGAAAAACTGTTTTTT.

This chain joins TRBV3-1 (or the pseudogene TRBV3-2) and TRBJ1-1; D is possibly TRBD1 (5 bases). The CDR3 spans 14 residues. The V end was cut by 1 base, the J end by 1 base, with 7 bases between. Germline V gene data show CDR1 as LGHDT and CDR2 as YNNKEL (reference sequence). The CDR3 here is CASSQGQPNTEAFF. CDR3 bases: TGTGCCAGCAGCCAAGGACAGCCGAACACTGAAGCTTTCTTT.